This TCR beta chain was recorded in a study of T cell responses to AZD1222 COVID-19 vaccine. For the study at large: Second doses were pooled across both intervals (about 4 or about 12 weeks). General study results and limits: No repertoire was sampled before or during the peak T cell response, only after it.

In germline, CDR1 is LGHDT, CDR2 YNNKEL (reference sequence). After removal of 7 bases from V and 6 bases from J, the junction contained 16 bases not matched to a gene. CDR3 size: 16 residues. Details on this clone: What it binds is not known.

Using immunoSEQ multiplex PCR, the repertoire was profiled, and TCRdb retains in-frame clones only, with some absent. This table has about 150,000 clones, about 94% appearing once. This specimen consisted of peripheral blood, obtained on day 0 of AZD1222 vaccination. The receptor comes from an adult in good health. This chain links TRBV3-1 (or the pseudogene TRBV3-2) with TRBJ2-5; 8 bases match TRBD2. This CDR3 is CASTPGRRTSWQTQYF. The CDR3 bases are TGTGCCAGCACCCCGGGACGCAGGACTAGCTGGCAGACCCAGTACTTC.